One and the same sample provided the 30 T cell receptor beta chains below, sequenced in a study of blood T cell repertoires in COVID-19. Assay used: immunoSEQ multiplex PCR; TCRdb lists only in-frame clones, some missing. The repertoire holds 210,000 or so clones, with around 89% as singletons. Sequencing was done on a sample of peripheral blood. All receptors derive from a man aged 50-59 years with acute or convalescent COVID-19.

The rearrangement uses TRBV5-1 and TRBJ2-7, with no clear D. This CDR3 comprises 14 residues. CDR1 and CDR2 from the germline V gene are SGHRS and YFSETQ. V lost 0 bases to trimming and J lost 4 bases, with 11 bases between them. CDR3 loop: CASSLGLLPYEQYF. CDR3 coding DNA: TGCGCCAGCAGCTTGGGTCTACTCCCGTACGAGCAGTACTTC.

As to this clone: A read error may produce the germline difference seen at one junction end. The chain employs TRBV29-1 and TRBJ2-7; TRBD1 matches 8 bases. CDR1 SQVTM and CDR2 ANQGSEA come from the germline V gene. This CDR3 has 8 amino acids. The DNA of the CDR3 is TGCATGTTTGGACAGGGTCATTTC. Encoded protein: CMFGQGHF.

This chain links TRBV27 with TRBJ2-3; D may be TRBD1 (5 bases). From germline, CDR1 is MNHEY and CDR2 SMNVEV (reference sequence). The CDR3 spans 16 residues. V lost 4 bases and J lost 0, with 14 bases in between. The CDR3 sequence: CASSSPSTGSTDTQYF. The CDR3 DNA follows: TGTGCCAGCAGTTCCCCGAGCACAGGAAGCACAGATACGCAGTATTTT.

This chain connects TRBV28 to TRBJ2-7, with D possibly TRBD1 on 6 matching bases. Trimming removed 6 bases from V and 2 bases from J, with 11 bases in between. The germline V gene has CDR1 MDHEN and CDR2 SYDVKM. This CDR3 has 13 amino acids. The CDR3 DNA sequence: TGTGCCAGCAGCGGACAGACCACCTACGAGCAGTACGTC. Protein: CASSGQTTYEQYV.

The rearrangement joins TRBV6-5 to TRBJ1-2; D is uncertain. The CDR3 consists of 15 residues. The germline V and J ends were trimmed by 0 bases and 3 bases, with 11 bases remaining between them. Germline V lookup: CDR1 MNHEY, CDR2 SVGAGI. This CDR3 is CASSYSGSMDYGYTF. CDR3 DNA: TGTGCCAGCAGTTACTCGGGCAGTATGGACTATGGCTACACCTTC.

The chain couples TRBV18 to TRBJ1-3; D is uncertain. Trimming cost V 1 base and J 0 bases, with 7 bases left between them. The CDR3 spans 15 residues. Germline V lookup: CDR1 KGHSH, CDR2 LQKENI. CDR3 nucleotide sequence: TGTGCCAGCTCACCACAGTCCTACTCTGGAAACACCATATATTTT. Translation gives CASSPQSYSGNTIYF. The full variable domain, its missing parts supplied by reference TRBV18 and TRBJ1-3, is NAGVMQNPRHLVRRRGQEARLRCSPMKGHSHVYWYRQLPEEGLKFMVYLQKENIIDESGMPKERFSAEFPKEGPSILRIQQVVRGDSAAYFCASSPQSYSGNTIYFGEGSWLTVV.

This clone was recorded only once. This chain uses TRBV28 with TRBJ2-1; 9 nucleotides align to TRBD1. Germline V gives CDR1 MDHEN, CDR2 SYDVKM. The CDR3 length is 13 residues. Trimming took 7 bases from V and 7 from J; bases not matched to a gene: 5. The CDR3 DNA is TGTGCCAGCAAACTGGGGACAGGGAATGAGCAGTTCTTC. Its translation is CASKLGTGNEQFF. Complete variable domain (other parts from reference TRBV28 and TRBJ2-1): DVKVTQSSRYLVKRTGEKVFLECVQDMDHENMFWYRQDPGLGLRLIYFSYDVKMKEKGDIPEGYSVSREKKERFSLILESASTNQTSMYLCASKLGTGNEQFFGPGTRLTVL.

V and J are TRBV5-1 and TRBJ1-2; a weak D match, TRBD1 (6 bases). Trimming shortened V by 4 bases and J by 4 bases, and 20 bases separated the two germline ends. This CDR3 is built from 16 residues. Germline V gene data show CDR1 as SGHRS and CDR2 as YFSETQ. In DNA form, the CDR3 reads TGCGCCAGCAGCAGAAATATTCCAGGGGCCCGCTATGGCTACACCTTC. Encoded protein: CASSRNIPGARYGYTF.

The genes are TRBV14 and TRBJ2-2; TRBD1 aligns across 8 bases. The CDR3 contains 18 residues. With V trimmed by 2 bases and J by 4 bases, 12 bases remained unmatched. The V gene's germline CDR1 is SGHDN and CDR2 FVKESK. The CDR3 nucleotides are TGTGCCAGCAGCCAACTACTCGACAGGGGAGCTGGCACCGGGGAGCTGTTTTTT. This codes for CASSQLLDRGAGTGELFF.

This chain uses TRBV19 with TRBJ2-1; TRBD2 might be the D (5 bases). V dropped 9 bases and J dropped 9 bases, with 9 bases sitting between them. The CDR3 loop spans 10 amino acids. The germline V gene has CDR1 LNHDA and CDR2 SQIVND (reference sequence). The CDR3 DNA sequence: TGTGCCAGCGGAGGTTTTGAGCAGTTCTTC. It specifies CASGGFEQFF.

This chain joins TRBV7-9 and TRBJ2-3, with 7 bases that match TRBD1. Germline values: CDR1 SEHNR, CDR2 FQNEAQ (reference sequence). The CDR3 is 14 amino acids. The junction had 5 bases not matched to a gene; V was cut back by 6 bases and J by 2 bases. CDR3 in amino acids: CASRLQGYTDTQYF. In DNA form, the CDR3 reads TGTGCCAGCAGATTACAGGGGTACACAGATACGCAGTATTTT.

The CDR3 DNA sequence: TGTGCCAGCAGTTTCACAGGTGATAGCAATCAGCCCCAGCATTTT. Its protein product is CASSFTGDSNQPQHF. The chain employs TRBV27 and TRBJ1-5; perhaps TRBD1 as D (5 bases). Germline lookup yields CDR1 MNHEY and CDR2 SMNVEV (reference sequence). CDR3 length: 15 amino acids. The V end lost 3 bases, the J end lost 0 bases, and 9 bases lay between the germline ends.

This chain connects TRBV10-3 to TRBJ2-1; TRBD1 agrees at 9 bases. Germline assignment: CDR1 ENHRY and CDR2 SYGVKD. The V gene end was trimmed by 5 bases and the J gene end by 5 bases; junction bases not matched to a gene: 7. The CDR3 has 15 amino acids. The DNA for the CDR3 is TGTGCCATCAGTTGGACAGGGGCCAACAACAATGAGCAGTTCTTC. As protein: CAISWTGANNNEQFF.

V and J are TRBV25-1 and TRBJ2-5, with 9 positions matching TRBD1. In germline, CDR1 is MGHDK, CDR2 SYGVNS. The CDR3 loop spans 15 amino acids. V shed 6 bases, J shed 4 bases, and the junction held 9 bases outside the gene matches. CDR3 residues: CASRSGQGMRETQYF. CDR3 nucleotides: TGTGCCAGCAGGAGTGGACAGGGGATGAGAGAGACCCAGTACTTC.

The chain has TRBV7-8 and TRBJ1-1, with 9 bases that match TRBD1. The CDR3 has 17 residues. CDR1 and CDR2 (germline): SGHVS, FQNEAQ. V trimming: 4 bases; J trimming: 0 bases; junction bases outside the gene matches: 9. The CDR3: CASSYARQGEMNTEAFF. The CDR3, as DNA: TGTGCCAGCAGCTATGCCCGACAGGGGGAAATGAACACTGAAGCTTTCTTT. The entire variable domain, with the rest obtained from reference TRBV7-8 and TRBJ1-1, is as follows: GAGVSQSPRYKVAKRGQDVALRCDPISGHVSLFWYQQALGQGPEFLTYFQNEAQLDKSGLPSDRFFAERPEGSVSTLKIQRTQQEDSAVYLCASSYARQGEMNTEAFFGQGTRLTVV.

The chain is built from TRBV5-8 and TRBJ2-3; 7 bases line up with TRBD2. The J segment lost 5 bases and the V segment lost 4 bases, leaving 16 bases of the junction unmatched. This CDR3 contains 17 residues. CDR1 is SGHTS and CDR2 is YDEGEE in the germline V gene. CDR3 region: CASSPKPPLARKDTQYF. CDR3 bases: TGTGCCAGCAGCCCAAAACCCCCACTAGCGCGTAAAGATACGCAGTATTTT.

This chain uses TRBV9 with TRBJ2-7; tentatively, D is TRBD1 (6 bases). Germline CDR1 is SGDLS and CDR2 is YYNGEE. The V gene lost 3 bases and the J gene lost 2 bases, with 12 bases spanning the gap. This CDR3 is 14 amino acids long. The chain's CDR3 is CASSAAGTPYEQYF. The CDR3 DNA sequence: TGTGCCAGCAGCGCCGCAGGGACACCCTACGAGCAGTACTTC.

The CDR3 spells CASSKAPLGGANTGELFF. CDR3 coding DNA: TGTGCCAGCTCAAAGGCCCCTCTCGGAGGGGCGAACACCGGGGAGCTGTTTTTT. The gene calls are TRBV18 and TRBJ2-2; D might be TRBD2 (6 bases). CDR3 size: 18 residues. Trimming shortened V by 5 bases and J by 0 bases, and 19 bases separated the two germline ends. The germline V gene encodes CDR1 KGHSH and CDR2 LQKENI.

This chain joins TRBV7-9 and TRBJ2-7; a possible D gene is TRBD1 (7 bases). CDR3 length equals 17 residues. V dropped 0 bases and J dropped 0 bases, with 15 bases sitting between them. The germline CDR1 and CDR2 sequences are SEHNR and FQNEAQ (reference sequence). CDR3 loop: CASSLARRDRASYEQYF. CDR3 nucleotide sequence: TGTGCCAGCAGCTTAGCGCGGAGGGACAGAGCCTCCTACGAGCAGTACTTC.

This chain connects TRBV5-1 to TRBJ1-4; 9 bases fit TRBD1. Per germline, CDR1 SGHRS and CDR2 YFSETQ. The CDR3 is 15 residues long. V gave up 4 bases and J gave up 6 bases; unmatched junction bases: 7. CDR3 region: CASSRQGGTDEKLFF. The CDR3 region has the DNA TGCGCCAGCAGCCGACAGGGGGGTACGGATGAAAAACTGTTTTTT.

The J gene is TRBJ1-2, the V gene TRBV5-8; 10 positions match TRBD1. CDR1 is SGHTS and CDR2 is YDEGEE in the germline V gene. The CDR3 runs to 11 residues. Trimming removed 10 bases from V and 6 bases from J; junction bases left unmatched: 3. CDR3 bases: TGTGCCGGACAGGGGGGCAATGGCTACACCTTC. It is translated as CAGQGGNGYTF.

V usage is TRBV7-9 and J usage is TRBJ2-5; TRBD1 matches 9 bases. This CDR3 is built from 13 residues. V lost 5 bases and J lost 8; bases outside the gene matches: 6. Germline-derived CDR1 and CDR2 are SEHNR and FQNEAQ (reference sequence). The CDR3 sequence: CASSLGQGFTQYF. CDR3 nucleotide sequence: TGTGCCAGCAGCCTCGGACAGGGGTTTACCCAGTACTTC.

This rearrangement joins TRBV29-1 to TRBJ1-2; 8 nucleotides agree with TRBD1. CDR1 and CDR2 (germline): SQVTM, ANQGSEA. The CDR3 is 13 residues long. V shed 2 bases and J 7 bases; nucleotides not matched to a gene: 6. CDR3 in amino acids: CSVERRGQGGYTF. The CDR3 DNA reads as TGCAGCGTTGAACGCAGGGGGCAGGGTGGCTACACCTTC.

CDR3 DNA: TGTGCCAGCAGCTTAGCGAATCCCCGGGGGAGGGGTAACTATGGCTACACCTTC. Amino acids: CASSLANPRGRGNYGYTF. J is TRBJ1-2 and V is TRBV7-9; perhaps TRBD1 as D (5 bases). Trimming removed 0 bases from V and 1 base from J, with 18 bases in between. The germline V gene encodes CDR1 SEHNR and CDR2 FQNEAQ (reference sequence). This CDR3 region has 18 residues.

The J gene is TRBJ2-2, the V gene TRBV10-3, with a weak D call TRBD1 (6 bases). This CDR3 region has 16 residues. Trimming removed 3 bases at V and 4 bases at J, with 15 bases between. In germline, CDR1 is ENHRY, CDR2 SYGVKD. The DNA of the CDR3 is TGTGCCATCAGTGATTTAGACAGGAAGGTCACCGGGGAGCTGTTTTTT. It codes for CAISDLDRKVTGELFF.

The J gene is TRBJ2-3, the V gene TRBV12-3 or TRBV12-4; D perhaps matches TRBD1 (5 bases). The V and J ends lost 5 bases and 2 bases respectively, with 8 bases between them. The CDR3 runs to 13 residues. CDR3 sequence: CASSRGATDTQYF. In nucleotides, the CDR3 is TGTGCCAGCAGTCGTGGGGCCACAGATACGCAGTATTTT.

The rearrangement uses TRBV13 and TRBJ2-7; no firm D call. Germline V gives CDR1 PRHDT, CDR2 FYEKMQ (reference sequence). V gave up 5 bases and J gave up 0 bases, with 11 bases separating them. The CDR3 contains 14 residues. The CDR3, as DNA: TGTGCCAGCAGCGGGCTTAGACCCTCCTACGAGCAGTACTTC. Amino acid sequence: CASSGLRPSYEQYF.

The rearrangement links TRBV7-3 to TRBJ2-1; a weak D match, TRBD2 (5 bases). V lost 5 bases, J lost 0 bases, and 17 bases lay in between. The CDR3 sequence is 17 residues long. Germline loops: CDR1 SGHTA, CDR2 FQGTGA. CDR3 nucleotide sequence: TGTGCCAGCAGCCCGGACTCCTTCGTTTACTCCTACAATGAGCAGTTCTTC. Protein sequence: CASSPDSFVYSYNEQFF.

In nucleotides, the CDR3 is TGTGCCATCAGTGACCCCAGGGACAATGAGCAGTTCTTC. Encoded protein: CAISDPRDNEQFF. The chain combines TRBV10-3 with TRBJ2-1; possibly TRBD1 for D (5 bases). V shed 3 bases and J shed 5 bases, with 8 bases lying between them. Germline assignment: CDR1 ENHRY and CDR2 SYGVKD. The CDR3 sequence is 13 residues long.

The chain uses TRBV6-4 and TRBJ1-5; 8 bases align to TRBD1. Germline CDR1 MRHNA, CDR2 SNTAGT. The CDR3 is 14 amino acids. J was trimmed by 4 bases and V by 8 bases; bases with no gene match: 7. DNA for the CDR3: TGTGCCAGCTTAGACAGGGGAGGGAATCAGCCCCAGCATTTT. This codes for CASLDRGGNQPQHF.